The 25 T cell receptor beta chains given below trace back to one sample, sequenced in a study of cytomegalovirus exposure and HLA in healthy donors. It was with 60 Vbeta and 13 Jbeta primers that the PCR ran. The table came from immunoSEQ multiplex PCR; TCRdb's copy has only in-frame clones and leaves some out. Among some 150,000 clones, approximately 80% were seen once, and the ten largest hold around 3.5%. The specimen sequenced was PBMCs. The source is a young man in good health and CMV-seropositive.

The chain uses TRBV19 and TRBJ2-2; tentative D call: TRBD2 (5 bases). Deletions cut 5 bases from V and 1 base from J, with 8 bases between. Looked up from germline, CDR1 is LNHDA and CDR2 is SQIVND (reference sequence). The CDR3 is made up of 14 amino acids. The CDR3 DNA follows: TGTGCCAGTAGTGTCGGGGTGAACACCGGGGAGCTGTTTTTT. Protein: CASSVGVNTGELFF.

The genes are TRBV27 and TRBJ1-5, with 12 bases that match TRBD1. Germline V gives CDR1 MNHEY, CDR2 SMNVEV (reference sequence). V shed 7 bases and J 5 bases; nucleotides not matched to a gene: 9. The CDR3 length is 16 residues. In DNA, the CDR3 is TGTGCCAGCAACAAAAGGGGGACAGGGGGCGATCAGCCCCAGCATTTT. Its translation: CASNKRGTGGDQPQHF.

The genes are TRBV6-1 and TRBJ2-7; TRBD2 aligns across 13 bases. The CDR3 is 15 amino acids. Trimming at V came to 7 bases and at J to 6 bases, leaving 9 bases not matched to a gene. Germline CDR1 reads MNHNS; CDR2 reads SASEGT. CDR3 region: CASNGLAGDPVEQYF. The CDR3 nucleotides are TGTGCCAGCAACGGACTAGCGGGGGACCCCGTCGAGCAGTACTTC.

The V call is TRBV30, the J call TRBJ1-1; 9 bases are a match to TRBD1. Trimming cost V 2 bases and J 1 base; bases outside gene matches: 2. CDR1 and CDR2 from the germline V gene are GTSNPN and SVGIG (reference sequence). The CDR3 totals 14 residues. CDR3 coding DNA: TGTGCCTGGAGTCCGGACAGGGGGAACACTGAAGCTTTCTTT. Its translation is CAWSPDRGNTEAFF.

Here the CDR3 reads CASSLGQGRVSQPQHF. The DNA for the CDR3 is TGTGCCAGCAGCTTAGGGCAGGGGCGGGTAAGTCAGCCCCAGCATTTT. The chain carries TRBV7-9 and TRBJ1-5, with a weak D call TRBD1 (6 bases). CDR1 is SEHNR, CDR2 FQNEAQ, per germline (reference sequence). CDR3 length: 16 residues. Between the trimmed V and J ends, which lost 1 base and 6 bases, there was a span of 16 bases.

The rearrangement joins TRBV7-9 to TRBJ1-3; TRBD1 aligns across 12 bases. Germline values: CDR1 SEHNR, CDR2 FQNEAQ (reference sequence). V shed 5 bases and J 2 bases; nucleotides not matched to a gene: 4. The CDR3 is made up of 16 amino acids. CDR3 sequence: CASSGTGGKTGNTIYF. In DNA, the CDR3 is TGTGCCAGCAGCGGGACAGGGGGCAAGACTGGAAACACCATATATTTT.

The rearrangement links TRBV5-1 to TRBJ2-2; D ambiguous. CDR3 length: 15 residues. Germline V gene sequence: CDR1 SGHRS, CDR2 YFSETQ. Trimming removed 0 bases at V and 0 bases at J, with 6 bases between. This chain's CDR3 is CASSLGSANTGELFF. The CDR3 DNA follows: TGCGCCAGCAGCTTGGGGAGCGCGAACACCGGGGAGCTGTTTTTT.

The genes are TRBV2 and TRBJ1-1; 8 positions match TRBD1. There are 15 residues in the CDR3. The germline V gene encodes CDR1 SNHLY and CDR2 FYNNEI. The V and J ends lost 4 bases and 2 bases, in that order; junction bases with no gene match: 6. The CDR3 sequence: CASSGPGQVNTEAFF. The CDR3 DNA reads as TGTGCCAGCAGTGGCCCGGGACAGGTAAACACTGAAGCTTTCTTT.

The CDR3 bases are TGTGCCAGCGGACAGGGGGTTGATGCGACCCAGTACTTC. Translating it yields CASGQGVDATQYF. The rearrangement links TRBV27 to TRBJ2-5, with 10 bases matching TRBD1. Germline-derived CDR1 and CDR2 are MNHEY and SMNVEV (reference sequence). J lost 7 bases, V lost 8 bases, and 7 bases had no gene match. The CDR3 has 13 residues.

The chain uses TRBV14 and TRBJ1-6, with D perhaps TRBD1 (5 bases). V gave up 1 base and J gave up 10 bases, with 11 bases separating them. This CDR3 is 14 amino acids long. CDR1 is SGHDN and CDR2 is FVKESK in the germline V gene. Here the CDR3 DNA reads TGTGCCAGCAGCCAAGTTTCAGGGTTATCACCCCTCCACTTT. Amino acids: CASSQVSGLSPLHF.

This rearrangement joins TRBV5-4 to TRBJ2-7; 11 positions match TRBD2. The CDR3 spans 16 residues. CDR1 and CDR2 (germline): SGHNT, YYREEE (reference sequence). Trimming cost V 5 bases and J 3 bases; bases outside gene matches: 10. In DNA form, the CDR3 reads TGTGCCAGCAGTTCAGCCACTAGCGGGGGTTACTACGAGCAGTACTTC. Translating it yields CASSSATSGGYYEQYF.

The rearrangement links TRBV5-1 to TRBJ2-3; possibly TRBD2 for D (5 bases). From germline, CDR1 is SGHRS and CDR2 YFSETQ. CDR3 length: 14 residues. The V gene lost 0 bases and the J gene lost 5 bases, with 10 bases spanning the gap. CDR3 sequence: CASSLVGIRDTQYF. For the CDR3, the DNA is TGCGCCAGCAGCTTGGTCGGGATCAGAGATACGCAGTATTTT.

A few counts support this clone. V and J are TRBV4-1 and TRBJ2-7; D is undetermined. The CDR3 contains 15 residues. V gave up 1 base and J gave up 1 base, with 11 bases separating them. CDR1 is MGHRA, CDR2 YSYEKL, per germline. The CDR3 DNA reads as TGCGCCAGCAGCCAAGTAACGGAGCCTTCCTACGAGCAGTACTTC. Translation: CASSQVTEPSYEQYF.

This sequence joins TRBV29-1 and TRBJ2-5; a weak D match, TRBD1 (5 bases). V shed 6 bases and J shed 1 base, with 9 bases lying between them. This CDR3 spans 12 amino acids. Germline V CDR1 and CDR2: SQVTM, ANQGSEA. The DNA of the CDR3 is TGCAGCGTCCCAGGGCTCCAAGAGACCCAGTACTTC. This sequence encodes CSVPGLQETQYF.

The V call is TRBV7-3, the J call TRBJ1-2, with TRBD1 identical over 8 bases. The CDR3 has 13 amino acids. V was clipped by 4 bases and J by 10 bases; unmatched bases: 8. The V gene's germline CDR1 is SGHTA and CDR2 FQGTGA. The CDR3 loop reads CASSSDRDSDYTF. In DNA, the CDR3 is TGTGCCAGCAGCTCGGACAGGGACAGTGACTACACCTTC.

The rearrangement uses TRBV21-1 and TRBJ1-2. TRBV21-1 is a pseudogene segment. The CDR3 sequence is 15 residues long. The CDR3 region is CASSAGVGTNYGYTF. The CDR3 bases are TGTGCCAGCAGCGCGGGGGTAGGAACTAACTATGGCTACACCTTC.

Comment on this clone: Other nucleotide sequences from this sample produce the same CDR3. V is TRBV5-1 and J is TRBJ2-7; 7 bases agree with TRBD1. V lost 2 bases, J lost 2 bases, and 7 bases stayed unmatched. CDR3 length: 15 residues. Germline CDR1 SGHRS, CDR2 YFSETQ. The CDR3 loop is CASSLLGQGAYEQYF. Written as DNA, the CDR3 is TGCGCCAGCAGCTTATTGGGGCAGGGGGCCTACGAGCAGTACTTC.

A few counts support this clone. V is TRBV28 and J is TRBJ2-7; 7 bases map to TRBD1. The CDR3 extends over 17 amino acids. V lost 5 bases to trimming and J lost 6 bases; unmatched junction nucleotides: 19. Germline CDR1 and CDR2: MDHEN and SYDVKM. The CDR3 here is CASSPRIGQVLPGEQYF. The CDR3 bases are TGTGCCAGCAGTCCACGTATAGGACAGGTTCTCCCGGGCGAGCAGTACTTC.

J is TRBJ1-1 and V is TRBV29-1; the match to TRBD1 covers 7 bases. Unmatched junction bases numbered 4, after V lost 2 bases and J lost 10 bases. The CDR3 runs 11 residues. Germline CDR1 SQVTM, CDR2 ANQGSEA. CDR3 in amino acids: CSVEPGTAAFF. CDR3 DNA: TGCAGCGTTGAACCCGGGACAGCAGCTTTCTTT.

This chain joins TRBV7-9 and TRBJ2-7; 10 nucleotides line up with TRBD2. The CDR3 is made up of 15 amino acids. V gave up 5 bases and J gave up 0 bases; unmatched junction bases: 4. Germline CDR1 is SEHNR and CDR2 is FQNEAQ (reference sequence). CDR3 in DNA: TGTGCCAGCAGCACTAGCGGGGTAAACTCCTACGAGCAGTACTTC. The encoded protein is CASSTSGVNSYEQYF.

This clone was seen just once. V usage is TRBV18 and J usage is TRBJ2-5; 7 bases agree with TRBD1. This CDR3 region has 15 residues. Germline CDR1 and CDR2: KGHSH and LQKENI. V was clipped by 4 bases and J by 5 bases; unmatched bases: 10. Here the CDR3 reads CASSLLTGERETQYF. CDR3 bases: TGTGCCAGCTCACTACTAACAGGGGAGAGGGAGACCCAGTACTTC.

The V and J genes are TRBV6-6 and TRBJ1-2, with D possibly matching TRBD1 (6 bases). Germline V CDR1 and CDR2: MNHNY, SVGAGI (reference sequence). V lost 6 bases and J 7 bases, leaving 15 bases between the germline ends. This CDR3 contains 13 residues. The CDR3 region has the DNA TGTGCCAGCAGAGACAGGCGGGTGGGTGGCTACACCTTC. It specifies CASRDRRVGGYTF.

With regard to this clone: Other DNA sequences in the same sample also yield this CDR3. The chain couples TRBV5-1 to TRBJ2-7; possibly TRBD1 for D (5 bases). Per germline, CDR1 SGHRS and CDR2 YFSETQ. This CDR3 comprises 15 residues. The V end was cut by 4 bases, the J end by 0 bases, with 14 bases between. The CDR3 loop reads CASSLGTGGSYEQYF. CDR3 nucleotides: TGCGCCAGCAGCCTAGGTACAGGTGGCTCCTACGAGCAGTACTTC.

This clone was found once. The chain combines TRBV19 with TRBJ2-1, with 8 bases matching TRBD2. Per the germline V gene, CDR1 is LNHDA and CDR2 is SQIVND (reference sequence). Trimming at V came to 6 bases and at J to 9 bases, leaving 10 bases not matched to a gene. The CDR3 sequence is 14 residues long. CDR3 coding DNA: TGTGCCAGTAGCGACGGGGGGGCGGTAAGTGAGCAGTTCTTC. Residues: CASSDGGAVSEQFF. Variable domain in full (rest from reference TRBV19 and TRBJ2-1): DGGITQSPKYLFRKEGQNVTLSCEQNLNHDAMYWYRQDPGQGLRLIYYSQIVNDFQKGDIAEGYSVSREKKESFPLTVTSAQKNPTAFYLCASSDGGAVSEQFFGPGTRLTVL.

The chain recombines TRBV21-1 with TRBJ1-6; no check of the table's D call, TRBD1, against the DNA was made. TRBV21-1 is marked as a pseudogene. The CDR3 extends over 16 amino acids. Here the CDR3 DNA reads TGTGCCAGCAGCAATCCTTTCAGGGGTTGTAATTCACCCCTCCACTTT. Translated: CASSNPFRGCNSPLHF.